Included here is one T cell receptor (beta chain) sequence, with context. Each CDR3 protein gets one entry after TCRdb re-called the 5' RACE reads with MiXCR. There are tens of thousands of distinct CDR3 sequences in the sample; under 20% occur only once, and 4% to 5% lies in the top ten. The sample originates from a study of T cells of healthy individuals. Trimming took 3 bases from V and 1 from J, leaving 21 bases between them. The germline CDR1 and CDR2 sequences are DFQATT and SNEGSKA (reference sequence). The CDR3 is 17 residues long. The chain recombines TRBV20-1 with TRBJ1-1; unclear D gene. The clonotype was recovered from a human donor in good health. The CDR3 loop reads CSASRSSRWSGNTEAFF. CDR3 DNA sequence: TGCAGTGCTAGTCGATCGTCGAGGTGGAGTGGGAACACTGAAGCTTTCTTT.